The rows below give T cell receptor beta chains drawn from one sample of a study of Graves' ophthalmopathy and Graves' hyperthyroidism. TCRdb fed the multiplex PCR reads into MiXCR, producing one record per CDR3 protein. The table has over 150,000 distinct CDR3 sequences, over 35% seen once. The sequenced material came from peripheral blood. Source of these receptors: a woman in her 40s with Graves' ophthalmopathy. Each CDR3 is given with its conserved first and last residue. The D gene is left open where the match is weak. A row's size may be missing; if present it is once, few, many or a size class.

TRBD2,few,TRBV6-2/TRBV6-3,TRBJ2-4,TGTGCCAGCAGTACCTTGACTAGCGGGAGATGGGGGCCCAAAAACATTCAGTACTTC,CASSTLTSGRWGPKNIQYF
TRBD1,many,TRBV27,TRBJ2-5,TGTGCCAGCAGGGCTGACAGGGGGATTGGAGAGACCCAGTACTTC,CASRADRGIGETQYF
.,.,TRBV30,TRBJ1-1,TGTGCCTGGAAGGGTGGAGCAAGGAACAGCCGTTACACTGAAGCTTTCTTT,CAWKGGARNSRYTEAFF
.,many,TRBV2,TRBJ2-7,TGTGCCAGCAGGGGAAGCGATCCCTCCTACGAGCAGTACTTC,CASRGSDPSYEQYF
.,few,TRBV7-8,TRBJ1-2,TGTGCCAGCAGCTTAGAAGGGGGTAGCTACACCTTC,CASSLEGGSYTF
TRBD2,.,TRBV12-3/TRBV12-4,TRBJ2-7,TGTGCCAGCAGTTTAGGCGGGGGGGCCCACGAGCAGTACTTC,CASSLGGGAHEQYF
.,many,TRBV6-2/TRBV6-3,TRBJ1-3,TGTGCCAGCAGCCTTAAGGGAAGAGGGGCCCACTCTGGAAACACCATATATTTT,CASSLKGRGAHSGNTIYF
.,.,TRBV15,TRBJ1-1,TGTGCCACCAGCGCAGGAATTCACCCGAACACTGAAGCTTTCTTT,CATSAGIHPNTEAFF
.,.,TRBV28,TRBJ2-7,TGTGCCAGCAGTAGATCACCAGGGTATTTACGCTACGAGCAGTACTTC,CASSRSPGYLRYEQYF
.,many,TRBV19,TRBJ1-5,TGTGCCAGTAGTATGGGGAGTCAGCCCCAGCATTTT,CASSMGSQPQHF
.,many,TRBV28,TRBJ1-2,TGTGCCAGCAGTTTAGCAGGGACGGGCTACACCTTC,CASSLAGTGYTF
TRBD1,.,TRBV20-1,TRBJ2-2,TGCAGTGCTGTCGGGACAGCCTACACCGGGGAGCTGTTTTTT,CSAVGTAYTGELFF
TRBD1,.,TRBV24-1,TRBJ2-5,TGTGCCACCAGTGATTTTCGGGACAGGGGGAAAGAAGAGACCCAGTACTTC,CATSDFRDRGKEETQYF
.,many,TRBV9,TRBJ1-2,TGTGCCAGCAGCGTAGTTCCGGGAACTAACTATGGCTACACCTTC,CASSVVPGTNYGYTF
TRBD2,once,TRBV2,TRBJ2-5,TGTGCCAGCAGCGCCGCCGGGACTAACAAAGAGACCCAGTACTTC,CASSAAGTNKETQYF
TRBD2,.,TRBV27,TRBJ2-7,TGTGCCAGCAGTCTTAGGTCTAGCGGCGCCTACGAGCAGTACTTC,CASSLRSSGAYEQYF
.,.,TRBV2,TRBJ2-5,TGTGCCAGCAGTACGGCAGGGGTTTACCAAGAGACCCAGTACTTC,CASSTAGVYQETQYF
.,many,TRBV19,TRBJ1-1,TGTGCCAGTAGTCTTAGGGCGACAGGGAACACTGAAGCTTTCTTT,CASSLRATGNTEAFF
.,many,TRBV7-9,TRBJ1-1,TGTGCCACCCTACAGGGTTTCGGGAACACTGAAGCTTTCTTT,CATLQGFGNTEAFF
.,many,TRBV20-1,TRBJ2-4,TGCAGTGCTAGAGGGGGGGGGCGAGGAGCCAAAAACATTCAGTACTTC,CSARGGGRGAKNIQYF
.,.,TRBV12-3/TRBV12-4,TRBJ2-7,TGTGCCAGCTGCCCGGGACTTTCATCCGAGCAGTACTTC,CASCPGLSSEQYF
.,many,TRBV30,TRBJ1-2,TGTGCCTGGACAGGCTCGAACTATGGCTACACCTTC,CAWTGSNYGYTF
.,many,TRBV20-1,TRBJ1-5,TGCAGTGCTATATCGGTGGGGGGACAGCCCCAGCATTTT,CSAISVGGQPQHF
TRBD1,many,TRBV3-1,TRBJ1-1,TGTGCCAGCAGCCACACGGACAGGGCGGCTGAAGCTTTCTTT,CASSHTDRAAEAFF
TRBD1,many,TRBV7-2,TRBJ2-7,TGTGCCAGCAACATACCGGGACAGGGATACGAGCAGTACTTC,CASNIPGQGYEQYF
.,.,TRBV6-1,TRBJ2-7,TGTGCCAGCAGACCCGTTAATCTATACGAGCAGTACTTC,CASRPVNLYEQYF
.,many,TRBV30,TRBJ1-1,TGTGCCTGGAGTGCCTCGTCTAAGAGAGCTTTCTTT,CAWSASSKRAFF